A selection of T cell receptor beta chains follows, all from one sample in a study of CD8 T cell repertoires and HIV-1 epitope variants. Their cognate antigens are unknown. Only in-frame clones appear in the TCRdb table, and some are missing; sequencing was by immunoSEQ multiplex PCR. The table lists thousands of clones, 50% to 80% of them singletons, with 40% to 55% in the top ten. The specimen was cultured CD8+ T cells derived from PBMCs. The receptors originated from a male donor with HIV. Both conserved end residues are part of each CDR3. D genes are given only for firm matches. A row's size may be missing; if present it is once, few, many or a size class.

.,14,TRBV19,few,TRBJ1-5,TGTGCCAGTAGTATAGTGCAGGGCAATCAGCCCCAGCATTTT,CASSIVQGNQPQHF
.,13,TRBV2,.,TRBJ1-4,TGTGCCTGGGGGGGGCAGACCAATGAAAAACTGTTTTTT,CAWGGQTNEKLFF
TRBD2,13,TRBV4-1,medium-sized,TRBJ2-7,TGCGCCAGCAGCCAAGGGACTAGCAACGAGCAGTACTTC,CASSQGTSNEQYF
.,14,TRBV10-2,once,TRBJ2-5,TGCGCCAGCAGTGGGGTACAGGGTGGGGAGACCCAGTACTTC,CASSGVQGGETQYF
.,14,TRBV5-5,once,TRBJ2-2,TGTGCCAGCAGCTTATGGGGGGACTCCGGGGAGCTGTTTTTT,CASSLWGDSGELFF
TRBD2,17,TRBV27,.,TRBJ2-4,TGTGCCAGCAGTTATTATGGGGGGAGGGGCTCCAAAAACATTCAGTACTTC,CASSYYGGRGSKNIQYF
TRBD1,15,TRBV18,.,TRBJ1-2,TGTGCCAGCTCACCCCCGGACAGGACAAGGAGCGGCTACACCTTC,CASSPPDRTRSGYTF
TRBD1,13,TRBV28,.,TRBJ2-3,TGTGCCAGCAGCGACAGGGTTTTAGATACGCAGTATTTT,CASSDRVLDTQYF
TRBD1,14,TRBV30,.,TRBJ1-3,TGTGCCTGGAGTTTTGGGACAGGGTTGAACACCATATATTTT,CAWSFGTGLNTIYF
.,15,TRBV28,medium-sized,TRBJ2-3,TGTGCCAGCAGACGCGGGACTTACTACACAGATACGCAGTATTTT,CASRRGTYYTDTQYF
.,13,TRBV7-2,.,TRBJ2-1,TGTGCCAGCAGCTTAGGCGGGGAAAATGAGCAGTTCTTC,CASSLGGENEQFF
TRBD2,15,TRBV7-9,few,TRBJ2-7,TGTGCCACGTTCGAACCGGGACTAGGTTCTTACGAGCAGTACTTC,CATFEPGLGSYEQYF
.,14,TRBV7-9,.,TRBJ2-2,TGTGCCAGCAGCCGCGGAGGGGCCACCGGGGAGCTGTTTTTT,CASSRGGATGELFF
.,13,TRBV6-6,.,TRBJ1-5,TGTGCCAGCAGTCCCTATGCGAATCAGCCCCAGCATTTT,CASSPYANQPQHF
TRBD2,16,TRBV18,.,TRBJ2-5,TGTGCCAGCTCACCGTGGGCGGGAGGACGTTGGGAGACCCAGTACTTC,CASSPWAGGRWETQYF
.,13,TRBV9,.,TRBJ1-1,TGTGCCAGCAGCGTAGGCGGAAGATCTGAAGCTTTCTTT,CASSVGGRSEAFF
.,10,TRBV28,.,TRBJ2-7,TGTGCCAGCAGTTTAAACGAGCAGTACTTC,CASSLNEQYF
.,16,TRBV12-2,.,TRBJ2-1,TGTGCAAGTCGCTTTAATACGATAACCTCCTACAATGAGCAGTTCTTC,CASRFNTITSYNEQFF
.,14,TRBV27,few,TRBJ1-5,TGTGCCAGCAGTTTATCGGAAAGCAATCAGCCCCAGCATTTT,CASSLSESNQPQHF
TRBD1,16,TRBV27,few,TRBJ2-7,TGTGCCAGCAGTTACAAGCCCGGGACAGGGTCCTACGAGCAGTACTTC,CASSYKPGTGSYEQYF
.,13,TRBV11-2,.,TRBJ2-7,TGTGCCAGCAGCCCCCCCGGGGCTTACGAGCAGTACTTC,CASSPPGAYEQYF
TRBD1,17,TRBV19,.,TRBJ2-3,TGTGCCAGTAGTACCCCGGGACAGGGGACTAGCACAGATACGCAGTATTTT,CASSTPGQGTSTDTQYF
TRBD2,15,TRBV11-2,.,TRBJ2-2,TGTGCCAGCAGCCCCCTAGCGGGAGTATCCGGGGAGCTGTTTTTT,CASSPLAGVSGELFF
.,14,TRBV4-2,few,TRBJ1-6,TGTGCCAGCAGCCAAAACGATGACAATTCACCCCTCCACTTT,CASSQNDDNSPLHF
.,13,TRBV6-1,.,TRBJ2-2,TGTGCCAGCAGTGAGGGGGCCCCCGGGGAGCTGTTTTTT,CASSEGAPGELFF
.,14,TRBV28,.,TRBJ2-2,TGTGCCAGCAGTTTCCAGGGTTCGACCGGGGAGCTGTTTTTT,CASSFQGSTGELFF
TRBD1,15,TRBV10-3,.,TRBJ2-3,TGTGCCATCAGTGGCTGGGACAGGGGGACAGATACGCAGTATTTT,CAISGWDRGTDTQYF
TRBD2,16,TRBV25-1,.,TRBJ2-5,TGTGCCAGCAGTGTGGGACTAGCGGGAGGGGTGGAGACCCAGTACTTC,CASSVGLAGGVETQYF
TRBD2,17,TRBV14,.,TRBJ2-1,TGTGCCAGCAGCCAAGTGGCAGGTGCGGGGGATAACAATGAGCAGTTCTTC,CASSQVAGAGDNNEQFF
.,16,TRBV19,.,TRBJ1-6,TGTGCCAGTAGCCTTTACTCTGACAGCCAGAATTCACCCCTCCACTTT,CASSLYSDSQNSPLHF
.,21,TRBV4-3,few,TRBJ1-2,TGCGCCAGCAGCCAAGAAAGCCCGTTGGACCAGCAAACATTCCATAACTATGGCTACACCTTC,CASSQESPLDQQTFHNYGYTF
.,14,TRBV6-6,.,TRBJ2-7,TGTGCCAGCAACCAGGCGACGGGAGTCCACGAGCAGTACTTC,CASNQATGVHEQYF
TRBD1,15,TRBV6-5,.,TRBJ2-2,TGTGCCAGCAGTTTGACAGGGGGCAGGAGCGGGGAGCTGTTTTTT,CASSLTGGRSGELFF